This T cell receptor (beta chain) came from a study of blood T cell repertoires in COVID-19. Study information: Sources were T cells, B-cell-depleted T cells, or PBMCs; the material itself was cDNA or gDNA.

CDR1 and CDR2 from the germline V gene are MNHEY and SVGAGI. This CDR3 is 15 amino acids long. V was trimmed by 2 bases and J by 2 bases, leaving 7 bases between them. Clones were sequenced by immunoSEQ multiplex PCR, and TCRdb holds only the in-frame ones, with some missing. Of about 230,000 clones in the sample, 80% to 90% were seen once. The specimen sequenced was peripheral blood. The rearrangement links TRBV6-5 to TRBJ2-6, with D possibly being TRBD2 (6 bases). This receptor was identified in a woman aged 40-49 years who had recovered from COVID-19. This CDR3 reads CASSYGGTGANVLTF. In DNA, the CDR3 is TGTGCCAGCAGTTACGGGGGGACTGGGGCCAACGTCCTGACTTTC.